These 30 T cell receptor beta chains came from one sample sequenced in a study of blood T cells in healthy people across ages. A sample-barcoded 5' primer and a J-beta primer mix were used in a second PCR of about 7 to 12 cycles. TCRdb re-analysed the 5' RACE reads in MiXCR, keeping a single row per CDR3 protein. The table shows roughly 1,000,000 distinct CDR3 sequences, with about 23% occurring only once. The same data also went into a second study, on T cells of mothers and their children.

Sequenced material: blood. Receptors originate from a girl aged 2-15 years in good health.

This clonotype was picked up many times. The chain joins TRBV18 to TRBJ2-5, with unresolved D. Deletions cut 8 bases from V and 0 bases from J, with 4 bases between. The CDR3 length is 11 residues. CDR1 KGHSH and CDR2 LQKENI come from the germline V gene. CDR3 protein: CASSDQETQYF. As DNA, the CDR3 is TGTGCCAGCAGCGACCAAGAGACCCAGTACTTC. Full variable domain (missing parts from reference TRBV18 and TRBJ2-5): NAGVMQNPRHLVRRRGQEARLRCSPMKGHSHVYWYRQLPEEGLKFMVYLQKENIIDESGMPKERFSAEFPKEGPSILRIQQVVRGDSAAYFCASSDQETQYFGPGTRLLVL.

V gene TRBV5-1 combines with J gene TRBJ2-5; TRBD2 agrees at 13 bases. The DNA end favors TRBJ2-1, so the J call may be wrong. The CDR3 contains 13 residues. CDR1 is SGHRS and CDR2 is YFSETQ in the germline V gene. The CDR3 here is CASSIGTSGKQFF. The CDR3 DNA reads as TGCGCCAGCAGCATTGGGACTAGCGGGAAACAGTTCTTC.

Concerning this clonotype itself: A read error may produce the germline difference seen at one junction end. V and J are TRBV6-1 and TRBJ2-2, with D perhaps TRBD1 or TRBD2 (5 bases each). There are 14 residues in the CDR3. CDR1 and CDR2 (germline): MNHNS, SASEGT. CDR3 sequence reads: CASSASSGTGELFF. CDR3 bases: TGTGCCAGCAGTGCCTCCTCGGGGACCGGAGAGCTGTTTTTT.

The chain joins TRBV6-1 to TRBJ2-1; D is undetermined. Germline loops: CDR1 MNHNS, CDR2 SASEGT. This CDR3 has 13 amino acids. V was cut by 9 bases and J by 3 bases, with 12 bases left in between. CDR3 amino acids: CASRMTNYNEQFF. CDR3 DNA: TGTGCCAGTAGGATGACGAACTACAATGAGCAGTTCTTC.

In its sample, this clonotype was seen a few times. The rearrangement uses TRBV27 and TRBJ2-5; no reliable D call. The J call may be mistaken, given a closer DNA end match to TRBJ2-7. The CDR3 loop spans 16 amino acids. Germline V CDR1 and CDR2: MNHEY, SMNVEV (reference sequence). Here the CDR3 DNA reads TGTGCCAGCAGTTTGCAACCGGGTTCCCTGGCGGCCGAGCAGTACTTC. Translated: CASSLQPGSLAAEQYF.

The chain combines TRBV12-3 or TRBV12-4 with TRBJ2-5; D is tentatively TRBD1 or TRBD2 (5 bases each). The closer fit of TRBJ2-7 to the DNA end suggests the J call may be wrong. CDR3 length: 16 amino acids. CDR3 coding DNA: TGTGCCAGCGGCCTTCGGTATGGGGGAGAGGGTTACGAGCAGTACTTC. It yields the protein CASGLRYGGEGYEQYF.

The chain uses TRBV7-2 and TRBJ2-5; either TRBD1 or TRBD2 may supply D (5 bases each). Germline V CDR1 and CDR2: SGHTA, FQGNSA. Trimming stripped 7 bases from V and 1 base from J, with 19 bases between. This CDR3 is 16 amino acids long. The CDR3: CASTTRGTRSQETQYF. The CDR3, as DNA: TGTGCCAGCACTACGAGAGGGACCCGATCCCAAGAGACCCAGTACTTC.

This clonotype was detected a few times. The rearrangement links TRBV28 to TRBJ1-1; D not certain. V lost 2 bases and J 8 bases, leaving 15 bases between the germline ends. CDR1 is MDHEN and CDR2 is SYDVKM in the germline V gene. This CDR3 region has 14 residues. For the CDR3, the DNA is TGTGCCAGCAGTTTAAAGGCACTCCCACGAGAAGCTTTCTTT. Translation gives CASSLKALPREAFF.

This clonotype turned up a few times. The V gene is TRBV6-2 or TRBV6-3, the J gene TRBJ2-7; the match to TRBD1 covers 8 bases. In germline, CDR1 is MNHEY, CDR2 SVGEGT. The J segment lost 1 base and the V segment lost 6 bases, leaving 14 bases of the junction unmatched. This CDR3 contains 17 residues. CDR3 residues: CASSPLTTGQASYEQYF. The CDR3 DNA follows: TGTGCCAGCAGCCCCCTCACGACGGGACAGGCTTCCTACGAGCAGTACTTC.

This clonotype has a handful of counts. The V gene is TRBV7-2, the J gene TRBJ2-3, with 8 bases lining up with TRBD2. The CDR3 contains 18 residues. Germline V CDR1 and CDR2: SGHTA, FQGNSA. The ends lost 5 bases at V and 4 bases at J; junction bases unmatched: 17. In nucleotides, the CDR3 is TGTGCCAGCAGCCCTAGTTGGTCGGGACTAGGCTATTCAGATACGCAGTATTTT. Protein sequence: CASSPSWSGLGYSDTQYF.

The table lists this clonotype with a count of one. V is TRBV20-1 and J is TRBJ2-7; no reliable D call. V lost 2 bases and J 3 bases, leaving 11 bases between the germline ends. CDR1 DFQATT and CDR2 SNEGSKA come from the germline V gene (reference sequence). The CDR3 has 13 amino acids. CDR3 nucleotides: TGCAGTGCTAGAAGCAGTTACGGCTACGAGCAGTACTTC. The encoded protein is CSARSSYGYEQYF.

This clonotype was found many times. CDR3 in amino acids: CASSLRDRHTGELFF. As DNA, the CDR3 is TGTGCCAGCAGTTTAAGGGACAGACACACCGGGGAGCTGTTTTTT. The chain joins TRBV28 to TRBJ2-2; 7 bases line up with TRBD1. J was trimmed by 3 bases and V by 2 bases; bases with no gene match: 3. From germline, CDR1 is MDHEN and CDR2 SYDVKM. CDR3 length equals 15 residues.

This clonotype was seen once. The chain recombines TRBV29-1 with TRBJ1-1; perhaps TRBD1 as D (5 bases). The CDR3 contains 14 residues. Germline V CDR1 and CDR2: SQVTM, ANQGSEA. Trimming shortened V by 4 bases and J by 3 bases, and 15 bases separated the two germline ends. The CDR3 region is CSVGGVIGDTEAFF. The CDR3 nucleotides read TGCAGCGTTGGGGGTGTGATAGGGGACACTGAAGCTTTCTTT.

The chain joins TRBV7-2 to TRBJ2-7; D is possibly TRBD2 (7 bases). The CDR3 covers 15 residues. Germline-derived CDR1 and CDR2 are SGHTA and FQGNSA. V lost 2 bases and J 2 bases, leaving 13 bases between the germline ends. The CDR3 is CASSLRGGNPYEQYF. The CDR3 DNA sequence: TGTGCCAGCAGCTTAAGGGGGGGTAATCCCTACGAGCAGTACTTC.

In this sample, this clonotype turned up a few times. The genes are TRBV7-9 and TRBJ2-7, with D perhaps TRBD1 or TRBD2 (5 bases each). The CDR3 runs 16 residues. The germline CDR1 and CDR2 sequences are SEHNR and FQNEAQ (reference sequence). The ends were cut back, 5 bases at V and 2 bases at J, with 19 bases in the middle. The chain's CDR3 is CASSITPGTATYEQYF. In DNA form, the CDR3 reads TGTGCCAGCAGCATAACGCCCGGGACGGCGACCTACGAGCAGTACTTC.

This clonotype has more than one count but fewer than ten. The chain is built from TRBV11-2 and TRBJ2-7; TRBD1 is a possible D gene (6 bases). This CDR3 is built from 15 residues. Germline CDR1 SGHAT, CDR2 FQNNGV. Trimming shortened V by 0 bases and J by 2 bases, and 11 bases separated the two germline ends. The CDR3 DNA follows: TGTGCCAGCAGCTTAGACCCTGGACAGACCTACGAGCAGTACTTC. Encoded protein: CASSLDPGQTYEQYF. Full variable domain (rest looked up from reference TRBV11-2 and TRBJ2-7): EAGVAQSPRYKIIEKRQSVAFWCNPISGHATLYWYQQILGQGPKLLIQFQNNGVVDDSQLPKDRFSAERLKGVDSTLKIQPAKLEDSAVYLCASSLDPGQTYEQYFGPGTRLTVT.

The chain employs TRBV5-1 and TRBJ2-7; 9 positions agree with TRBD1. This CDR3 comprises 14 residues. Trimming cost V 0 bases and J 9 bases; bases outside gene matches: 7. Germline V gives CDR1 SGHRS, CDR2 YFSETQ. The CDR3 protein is CASSLAGQGSGQYF. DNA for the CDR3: TGCGCCAGCAGCTTGGCTGGACAGGGGTCAGGGCAGTACTTC.

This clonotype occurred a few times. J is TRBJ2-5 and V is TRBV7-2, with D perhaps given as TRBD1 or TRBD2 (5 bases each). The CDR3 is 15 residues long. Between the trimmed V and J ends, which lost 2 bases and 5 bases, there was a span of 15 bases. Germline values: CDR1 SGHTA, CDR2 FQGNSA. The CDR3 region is CASSLRGRTRETQYF. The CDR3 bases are TGTGCCAGCAGCTTACGGGGCAGAACCAGGGAGACCCAGTACTTC.

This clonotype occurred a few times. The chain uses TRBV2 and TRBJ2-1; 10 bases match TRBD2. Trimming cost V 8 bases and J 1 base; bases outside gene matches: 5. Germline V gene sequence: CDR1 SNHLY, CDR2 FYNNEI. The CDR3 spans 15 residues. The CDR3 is CASLGTSVSYNEQFF. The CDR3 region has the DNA TGTGCCAGCTTGGGGACTAGCGTGTCCTACAATGAGCAGTTCTTC.

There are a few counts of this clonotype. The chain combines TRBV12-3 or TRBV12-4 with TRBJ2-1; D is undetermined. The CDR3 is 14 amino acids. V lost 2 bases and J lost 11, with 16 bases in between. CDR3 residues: CASSLPGIGHQQFF. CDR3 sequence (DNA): TGTGCCAGCAGTTTACCTGGAATAGGGCACCAGCAGTTCTTC.

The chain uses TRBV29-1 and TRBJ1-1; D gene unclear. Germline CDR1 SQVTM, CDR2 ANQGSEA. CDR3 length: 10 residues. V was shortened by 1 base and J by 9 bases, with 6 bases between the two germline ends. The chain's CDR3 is CSVEAYQAFF. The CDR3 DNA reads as TGCAGCGTTGAAGCGTATCAAGCTTTCTTT.

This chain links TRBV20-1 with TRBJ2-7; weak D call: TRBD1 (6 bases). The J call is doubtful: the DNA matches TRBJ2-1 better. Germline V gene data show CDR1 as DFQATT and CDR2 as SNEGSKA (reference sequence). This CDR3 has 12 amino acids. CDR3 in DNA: TGCAGTGCTAGGGCAGGGGCTAATGAGCAGTTCTTC. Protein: CSARAGANEQFF.

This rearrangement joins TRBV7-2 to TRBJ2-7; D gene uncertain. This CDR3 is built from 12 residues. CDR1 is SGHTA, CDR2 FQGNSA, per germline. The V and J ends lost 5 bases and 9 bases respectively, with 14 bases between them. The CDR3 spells CASSLSTVAQYF. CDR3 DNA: TGTGCCAGCAGCCTATCGACGGTTGCGCAGTACTTC.

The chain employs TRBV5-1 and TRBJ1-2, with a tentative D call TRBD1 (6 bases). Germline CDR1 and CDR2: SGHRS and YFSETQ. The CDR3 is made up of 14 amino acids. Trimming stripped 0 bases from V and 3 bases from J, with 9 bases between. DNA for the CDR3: TGCGCCAGCAGCTTGGAGGACAGCGACTATGGCTACACCTTC. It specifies CASSLEDSDYGYTF.

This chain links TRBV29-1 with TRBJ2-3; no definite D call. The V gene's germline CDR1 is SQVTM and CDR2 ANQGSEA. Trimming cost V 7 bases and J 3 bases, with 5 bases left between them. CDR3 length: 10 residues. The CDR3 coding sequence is TGCAGCGCCAAGACAGATACGCAGTATTTT. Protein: CSAKTDTQYF.

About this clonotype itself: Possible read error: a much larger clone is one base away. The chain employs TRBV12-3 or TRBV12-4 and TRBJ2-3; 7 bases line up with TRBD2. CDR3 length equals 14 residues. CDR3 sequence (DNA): TGTGCCAGCAGTCCGGGGAGGGGCGCAGATATGCAGTATTTT. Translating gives CASSPGRGADMQYF.

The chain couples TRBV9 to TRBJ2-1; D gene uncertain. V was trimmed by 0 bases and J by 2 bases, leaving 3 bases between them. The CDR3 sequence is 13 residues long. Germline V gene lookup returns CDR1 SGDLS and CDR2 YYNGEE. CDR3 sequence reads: CASSVEAYNEQFF. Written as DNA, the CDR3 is TGTGCCAGCAGCGTAGAGGCCTACAATGAGCAGTTCTTC.

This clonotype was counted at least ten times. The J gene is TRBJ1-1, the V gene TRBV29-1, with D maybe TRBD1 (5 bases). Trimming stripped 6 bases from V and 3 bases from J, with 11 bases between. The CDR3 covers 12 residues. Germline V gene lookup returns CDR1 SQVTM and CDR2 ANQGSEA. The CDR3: CSVRDRDTEAFF. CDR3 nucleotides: TGCAGCGTAAGGGACCGAGACACTGAAGCTTTCTTT.

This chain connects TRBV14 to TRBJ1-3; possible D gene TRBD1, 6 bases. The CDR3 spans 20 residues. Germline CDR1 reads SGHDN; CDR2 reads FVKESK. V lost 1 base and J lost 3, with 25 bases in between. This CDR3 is CASSQVKGTTGKGGGNTIYF. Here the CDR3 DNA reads TGTGCCAGCAGCCAAGTGAAGGGGACAACCGGGAAAGGAGGTGGAAACACCATATATTTT.

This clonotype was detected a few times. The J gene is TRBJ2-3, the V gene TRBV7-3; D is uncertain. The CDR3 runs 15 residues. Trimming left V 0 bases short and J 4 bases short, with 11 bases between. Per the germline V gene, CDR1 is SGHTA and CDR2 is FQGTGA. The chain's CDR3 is CASSLTSAWSDTQYF. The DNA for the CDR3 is TGTGCCAGCAGCTTAACGTCGGCTTGGTCAGATACGCAGTATTTT.